Following are 10 T cell receptor beta chains from one sample sequenced in a study of identical twins. TCRdb analysed the 5' RACE reads with MiXCR anew, one entry per CDR3 protein. The sample shows approximately 700,000 distinct CDR3 sequences, approximately 18% of them seen only once. The same data also went into a second study, on T cells expressing NK-cell markers.

Source material: PBMCs. Source of these receptors: a young woman in good health.

This clonotype appeared many times. This chain uses TRBV20-1 with TRBJ2-7; D is ambiguous. V dropped 1 base and J dropped 3 bases, with 16 bases sitting between them. The germline V gene has CDR1 DFQATT and CDR2 SNEGSKA (reference sequence). This CDR3 has 15 amino acids. CDR3 sequence reads: CSARASSRPLYEQYF. The CDR3 DNA reads TGCAGTGCTAGAGCTTCATCACGCCCCCTCTACGAGCAGTACTTC.

This clonotype has only a few counts. The chain recombines TRBV5-5 with TRBJ1-4; D may be TRBD1 (5 bases). Between the trimmed V and J ends, which lost 8 bases and 8 bases, there was a span of 16 bases. This CDR3 has 13 amino acids. Germline V gives CDR1 SGHKS, CDR2 YYEKEE (reference sequence). The CDR3 sequence is CARGPGRDEKLFF. In DNA form, the CDR3 reads TGTGCCAGGGGCCCCGGGAGGGACGAAAAACTGTTTTTT.

V and J are TRBV20-1 and TRBJ2-3; tentatively, D is TRBD2 (6 bases). V shed 6 bases and J shed 2 bases, with 12 bases lying between them. Germline CDR1 DFQATT, CDR2 SNEGSKA (reference sequence). The CDR3 runs 13 residues. The CDR3 DNA reads TGCAGTGCCCGGGGGAGACTCACAGATACGCAGTATTTT. This codes for CSARGRLTDTQYF.

The CDR3 loop is CATMTGTGRDYGYTF. The DNA for the CDR3 is TGTGCCACCATGACAGGGACGGGGCGGGACTATGGCTACACCTTC. The chain combines TRBV10-3 with TRBJ1-2; 7 nucleotides match TRBD1. V lost 10 bases and J lost 3; bases outside the gene matches: 14. The CDR3 is 15 amino acids. Germline loops: CDR1 ENHRY, CDR2 SYGVKD.

V and J are TRBV2 and TRBJ2-4; possible D gene TRBD2, 5 bases. The CDR3 is made up of 15 amino acids. With 6 bases removed from V and 0 bases from J, the gap between germline ends came to 12 bases. The germline CDR1 and CDR2 sequences are SNHLY and FYNNEI. The CDR3 reads CASRPGLLAKNIQYF. The CDR3 region has the DNA TGTGCCAGCAGGCCCGGACTGCTAGCCAAAAACATTCAGTACTTC. Using reference TRBV2 and TRBJ2-4 for the parts outside the CDR3, the full variable domain is EPEVTQTPSHQVTQMGQEVILRCVPISNHLYFYWYRQILGQKVEFLVSFYNNEISEKSEIFDDQFSVERPDGSNFTLKIRSTKLEDSAMYFCASRPGLLAKNIQYFGAGTRLSVL.

The chain joins TRBV5-1 to TRBJ2-7; no clear D. V gave up 0 bases and J gave up 6 bases, with 13 bases separating them. This CDR3 comprises 14 residues. The germline V gene encodes CDR1 SGHRS and CDR2 YFSETQ. The CDR3 coding sequence is TGCGCCAGCAGCTTGGAAGTGGGGATTAGCGAGCAGTACTTC. Translation: CASSLEVGISEQYF. Drawing the rest from reference TRBV5-1 and TRBJ2-7, the complete variable domain is KAGVTQTPRYLIKTRGQQVTLSCSPISGHRSVSWYQQTPGQGLQFLFEYFSETQRNKGNFPGRFSGRQFSNSRSEMNVSTLELGDSALYLCASSLEVGISEQYFGPGTRLTVT.

This clonotype was seen more than once but under ten times. This chain uses TRBV6-5 with TRBJ1-2; 9 nucleotides line up with TRBD1. V gave up 2 bases and J gave up 8 bases; unmatched junction bases: 6. Germline V gives CDR1 MNHEY, CDR2 SVGAGI. The CDR3 extends over 14 amino acids. In nucleotides, the CDR3 is TGTGCCAGCAGTTACCCCGGGACAGGGCTCGGCTACACCTTC. Translating it yields CASSYPGTGLGYTF.

This clonotype was recorded at least ten times. The chain carries TRBV5-6 and TRBJ2-2, with D hard to call. Trimming left V 4 bases short and J 3 bases short, with 13 bases between. Looked up from germline, CDR1 is SGHDT and CDR2 is YYEEEE. The CDR3 extends over 15 amino acids. DNA of the CDR3: TGTGCCAGCAGCCGACGGCTCTTGGACACCGGGGAGCTGTTTTTT. It codes for CASSRRLLDTGELFF.

The chain uses TRBV5-1 and TRBJ2-6; 8 bases are a match to TRBD1. V lost 2 bases to trimming and J lost 4 bases; unmatched junction nucleotides: 14. Germline lookup yields CDR1 SGHRS and CDR2 YFSETQ. The CDR3 has 19 residues. CDR3 residues: CASSFLPGQGADGANVLTF. Written as DNA, the CDR3 is TGCGCCAGCAGCTTCCTACCCGGACAGGGAGCCGACGGGGCCAACGTCCTGACTTTC. Full variable domain (missing parts from reference TRBV5-1 and TRBJ2-6): KAGVTQTPRYLIKTRGQQVTLSCSPISGHRSVSWYQQTPGQGLQFLFEYFSETQRNKGNFPGRFSGRQFSNSRSEMNVSTLELGDSALYLCASSFLPGQGADGANVLTFGAGSRLTVL.

The J gene is TRBJ2-2, the V gene TRBV6-1, with D possibly being TRBD1 (5 bases). Trimming stripped 7 bases from V and 7 bases from J, with 13 bases between. Germline V gene sequence: CDR1 MNHNS, CDR2 SASEGT. The CDR3 totals 13 residues. The CDR3 here is CASKAGSDGELFF. For the CDR3, the DNA is TGTGCCAGCAAGGCAGGGTCTGACGGGGAGCTGTTTTTT.